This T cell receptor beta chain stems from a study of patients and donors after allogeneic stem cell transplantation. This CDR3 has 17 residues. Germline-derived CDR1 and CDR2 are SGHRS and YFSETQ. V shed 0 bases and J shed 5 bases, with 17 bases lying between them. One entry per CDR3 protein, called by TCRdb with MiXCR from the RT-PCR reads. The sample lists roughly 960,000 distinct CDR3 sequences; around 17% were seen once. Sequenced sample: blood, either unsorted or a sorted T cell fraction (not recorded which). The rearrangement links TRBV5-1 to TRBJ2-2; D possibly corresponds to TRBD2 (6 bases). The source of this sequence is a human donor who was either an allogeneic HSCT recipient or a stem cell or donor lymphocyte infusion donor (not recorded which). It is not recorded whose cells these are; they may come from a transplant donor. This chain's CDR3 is CASSLAGASERTGELFF. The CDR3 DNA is TGCGCCAGCAGCTTGGCCGGGGCTAGCGAGCGTACCGGGGAGCTGTTTTTT.